The sequence of this TCR beta chain was determined in a study of blood T cell repertoires in COVID-19. The V gene end was trimmed by 2 bases and the J gene end by 2 bases; junction bases not matched to a gene: 8. This CDR3 has 16 residues. CDR1 and CDR2 from the germline V gene are SGHNT and YYREEE (reference sequence). Assay used: immunoSEQ multiplex PCR; TCRdb lists only in-frame clones, some missing. The sample includes a few hundred thousand clones, around nine tenths of them seen just once. The receptor was derived from a woman younger than 35 who had recovered from COVID-19. Sequencing was performed on PBMCs or T cells enriched from blood (not recorded which). V gene TRBV5-4 combines with J gene TRBJ2-7; 9 bases align to TRBD1. DNA for the CDR3: TGTGCCAGCAGCTTAACCGGGACAGGGACGCCCTACGAGCAGTACTTC. Its protein is CASSLTGTGTPYEQYF.